Listed below are T cell receptor beta chains from one sample, sequenced in a study of blood T cell repertoires in COVID-19. Some clones are missing from TCRdb's copy, which holds only in-frame ones; the method was immunoSEQ multiplex PCR. The sample yields hundreds of thousands of clones, roughly 89% seen once. Sequenced sample: PBMCs or T cells enriched from blood (not recorded which). These receptors originate from a woman in her thirties or forties who had recovered from COVID-19. CDR3s include the opening cysteine and the closing phenylalanine or tryptophan. A D gene is named only where the DNA matches it firmly. The size entry is marked missing in some rows and otherwise reads once, few, many or a size class.

size,J,V,D,DNA,CDR3
NA,TRBJ1-5,TRBV28,NA,TGTGCCAGCAGTTTTTACAGCTTTAATCAGCCCCAGCATTTT,CASSFYSFNQPQHF
few,TRBJ2-7,TRBV28,NA,TGTGCCAGCAGTTTATATGGGGGGGCCTCCTACGAGCAGTACTTC,CASSLYGGASYEQYF
NA,TRBJ2-5,TRBV16,TRBD1,TGTGCCAGCAGCCAGGGACAGAAAGAGACCCAGTACTTC,CASSQGQKETQYF
once,TRBJ1-2,TRBV28,NA,TGTGCCAGCAGTTCTCGGGGGGGGCGCCCTCGGGGCTACACCTTC,CASSSRGGRPRGYTF
few,TRBJ1-2,TRBV28,NA,TGTGCCAGCAGCCCCGCTCCCGAGTATGGCTACACCTTC,CASSPAPEYGYTF
few,TRBJ1-4,TRBV2,NA,TGTGCCAGCAGTGGGGCGTCGGTTGTAGGACTGTTTTTT,CASSGASVVGLFF
NA,TRBJ2-1,TRBV10-2,NA,TGCGCCAGCAGTGATCAACTCAGGGGAGAGAATGAGCAGTTCTTC,CASSDQLRGENEQFF
NA,TRBJ2-2,TRBV7-2,NA,TGTGCCAGCAGCTTAGAGGGCGGGGCGAACACCGGGGAGCTGTTTTTT,CASSLEGGANTGELFF
NA,TRBJ1-5,TRBV2,NA,TGTGCCAGCAGTGAACCGTCCCAGCCCCAGCATTTT,CASSEPSQPQHF
NA,TRBJ1-1,TRBV9,NA,TGTGCCAGCAGCTTCGGCGGCGGGGTAGAAGCTTTCTTT,CASSFGGGVEAFF
NA,TRBJ2-7,TRBV24-1,NA,TGTGCCACCGATGATCCAGGGAGGAGGTACGAGCAGTACTTC,CATDDPGRRYEQYF
NA,TRBJ1-3,TRBV7-2,NA,TGTGCCAGCAGCTTAGTACAGCAAATCTCTGGAAACACCATATATTTT,CASSLVQQISGNTIYF
NA,TRBJ1-2,TRBV7-2,NA,TGTGCCAGCAGCTTAGGGGGCAGGGCTGGCTATGGCTACACCTTC,CASSLGGRAGYGYTF
NA,TRBJ2-1,TRBV9,NA,TGTGCCAGCAGCCCCCCTCCTAGTGATACGGACAATGAGCAGTTCTTC,CASSPPPSDTDNEQFF
few,TRBJ2-1,TRBV28,NA,TGTGCCAGCAACCCCGGGAGCGGGCCTGCCTACAATGAGCAGTTCTTC,CASNPGSGPAYNEQFF
NA,TRBJ2-5,TRBV4-1,TRBD2,TGCGCCAGCAGCCAAGGAACTAGCGCGACCCAAGAGACCCAGTACTTC,CASSQGTSATQETQYF
NA,TRBJ2-3,TRBV28,TRBD2,TGTGCCAGCAGACCTACTAGCGGGAGTTCAGATACGCAGTATTTT,CASRPTSGSSDTQYF
NA,TRBJ2-1,TRBV2,TRBD2,TGTGCCAGCACTCAGGGGTTGGGGCTAGCGGGAGTTTATGAGCAGTTCTTC,CASTQGLGLAGVYEQFF
NA,TRBJ2-5,TRBV6-5,TRBD2,TGTGCCAGCAGTCGCTCCATTACGGGAGGGGAGACCCAGTACTTC,CASSRSITGGETQYF
NA,TRBJ1-1,TRBV10-2,NA,TGCGCCAGCAGTGAGTGGACACGGAACACTGAAGCTTTCTTT,CASSEWTRNTEAFF
NA,TRBJ2-1,TRBV3-1/TRBV3-2,NA,TGTGCCAGCAGCCAAGATAAGAACGGACTCCACTACAATGAGCAGTTCTTC,CASSQDKNGLHYNEQFF
NA,TRBJ1-4,TRBV7-9,TRBD1,TGTGCCAGCAGCCGGATCGACAGGGGTGCCGAAAAACTGTTTTTT,CASSRIDRGAEKLFF
NA,TRBJ2-7,TRBV7-3,TRBD2,TGTGCCAGCAGCTTATTGGGTCTAGCGGGAGAGCCGCAGTACTTC,CASSLLGLAGEPQYF
few,TRBJ1-6,TRBV7-8,NA,TGTGCCAGCAGCTTAGACAGGAATAATTCACCCCTCCACTTT,CASSLDRNNSPLHF
NA,TRBJ2-2,TRBV18,TRBD1,TGTGCCAGCTCACCAGTAGGGGGCGCAGGCGGGGAGCTGTTTTTT,CASSPVGGAGGELFF
once,TRBJ2-3,TRBV4-1,NA,TGCGCCAGCAGCCAAGAGTCCCCAGGTGGGAGAGCAACAGATACGCAGTATTTT,CASSQESPGGRATDTQYF
NA,TRBJ1-1,TRBV28,NA,TGTGCCAGCAGTTTATACGCGCGGGGCACTGAAGCTTTCTTT,CASSLYARGTEAFF
NA,TRBJ2-1,TRBV11-2,TRBD2,TGTGCCAGCAGCTTAGTACTAGCGGGTACCCCACCGTTCTTC,CASSLVLAGTPPFF
NA,TRBJ2-3,TRBV10-3,TRBD2,TGTGCCATCAGTCCACTAGCGGGGCTTTTGGATACGCAGTATTTT,CAISPLAGLLDTQYF
once,TRBJ1-4,TRBV19,TRBD1,TGTGCCAGTAGTTGGGGCACAGGGGTAAAGGAAAAACTGTTTTTT,CASSWGTGVKEKLFF
NA,TRBJ2-7,TRBV19,TRBD1,TGTGCCAGTAACGACAGGGTGGGCGAGCAGTACTTC,CASNDRVGEQYF
NA,TRBJ2-7,TRBV2,TRBD2,TGTGCCAGCAGCGCTCTCGGGACTAGCGCCGACGAGCAGTACTTC,CASSALGTSADEQYF
NA,TRBJ1-4,TRBV3-1/TRBV3-2,TRBD1,TGTGCCAGCAGCCAAGATTTTCAGGGGGCCGATCATGAAAAACTGTTTTTT,CASSQDFQGADHEKLFF
NA,TRBJ2-1,TRBV5-1,NA,TGCGCCAGCAGTTCCGACACCAGCTGGTTGGGCAATGAGCAGTTCTTC,CASSSDTSWLGNEQFF
NA,TRBJ2-1,TRBV9,NA,TGTGCCAGCAGCGTAGAGGGGTTTGAGCAGTTCTTC,CASSVEGFEQFF
NA,TRBJ2-2,TRBV27,NA,TGTGCCAGCAGTCCCTCAGGCCCGTTAGGGAGTAGGAGCGGGGAGCTGTTTTTT,CASSPSGPLGSRSGELFF
NA,TRBJ2-3,TRBV27,TRBD2,TGTGCCAGCAGCAGCGGGAGAACAGATACGCAGTATTTT,CASSSGRTDTQYF
NA,TRBJ1-1,TRBV6-2/TRBV6-3,NA,TGTGCCAGCAGTTACACTACAGGGATGGTAAACACTGAAGCTTTCTTT,CASSYTTGMVNTEAFF
once,TRBJ1-5,TRBV15,NA,TGTGCCACCAGCAGAGATCAGTTCGCCGTCCAGCCCCAGCATTTT,CATSRDQFAVQPQHF
NA,TRBJ1-1,TRBV19,NA,TGTGCCAGTAGTAGAACAGGGAGTACTGAAGCTTTCTTT,CASSRTGSTEAFF
NA,TRBJ2-7,TRBV28,TRBD1,TGTGCCAGCGGGACAGGTGAGCAGTACTTC,CASGTGEQYF
NA,TRBJ1-2,TRBV2,NA,TGTGCCAGCAGCCCTGACCTCAGGGATGGCTATGGCTACACCTTC,CASSPDLRDGYGYTF
NA,TRBJ2-7,TRBV4-1,TRBD1,TGCGCCAGCAGCCAAGTCGACAGGGGCTACGAGCAGTACTTC,CASSQVDRGYEQYF
NA,TRBJ2-1,TRBV9,TRBD2,TGTGCCAGCAGCGTAGAACCTGGGGGTACTAGCGGGCAGTTCTTC,CASSVEPGGTSGQFF
NA,TRBJ1-2,TRBV25-1,NA,TGTGCCAGCAGTGACCCCATTGGCGGCTACACCTTC,CASSDPIGGYTF
NA,TRBJ2-7,TRBV7-8,NA,TGTGCCAGCAGCTTGGGGACATCAGATTACGAGCAGTACTTC,CASSLGTSDYEQYF
NA,TRBJ2-1,TRBV27,TRBD2,TGTGCCAGCAGTCTCCGGGAGGGGATCGGTGAGCAGTTCTTC,CASSLREGIGEQFF
NA,TRBJ2-7,TRBV3-1/TRBV3-2,TRBD2,TGTGCCAGCAGCCCTCGACTAGCGGGAGAGTCCTACGAGCAGTACTTC,CASSPRLAGESYEQYF
NA,TRBJ1-5,TRBV4-3,NA,TGCGCCAGCAGCCCCTCCTTGACAGACTATCAGCCCCAGCATTTT,CASSPSLTDYQPQHF
few,TRBJ2-1,TRBV7-6,NA,TGTGCCAGCAGCTTAGTACTAGGCGGGAATGAGCAGTTCTTC,CASSLVLGGNEQFF
NA,TRBJ2-2,TRBV4-1,TRBD1,TGCGCCAGCAGGCAAACAGGGGGAATCCCCGGGGAGCTGTTTTTT,CASRQTGGIPGELFF
NA,TRBJ2-1,TRBV7-3,TRBD1,TGTGCCAGCAGCCAGACAGGGGCCCAATACAATGAGCAGTTCTTC,CASSQTGAQYNEQFF
NA,TRBJ2-5,TRBV15,NA,TGTGCCACCAGCGCCCCAGTGGTCGAGACCCAGTACTTC,CATSAPVVETQYF
few,TRBJ1-5,TRBV15,TRBD1,TGTGCCACCAGCGGCGGGACAGGGGTGGGCAATCAGCCCCAGCATTTT,CATSGGTGVGNQPQHF